This is a list of T cell receptor beta chains from one sample in a study of blood T cell repertoires in COVID-19. Generated by immunoSEQ multiplex PCR, the TCRdb table keeps only in-frame clones and is missing some. The sample includes 250,000 or so clones, roughly 90% of them seen just once. Sequencing was carried out using peripheral blood. These TCRs come from a woman aged 30 to 39 with acute or convalescent COVID-19. The CDR3 runs from the conserved cysteine through the conserved F or W. Each record gives: CDR3 protein, CDR3 DNA, V gene, clone size, J gene, D gene. D genes are given only for firm matches. Clone size is shown for a subset of rows, as once, few, many or a class of expanded clone.

CDR3: CASSLRGVETQYF
DNA: TGTGCCAGCAGCTTGCGGGGAGTGGAGACCCAGTACTTC
V: TRBV5-4
size: NA
J: TRBJ2-5
D: NA

CDR3: CASSRGQGRNYGYTF
DNA: TGTGCCAGCAGCCGGGGACAGGGGAGGAACTATGGCTACACCTTC
V: TRBV5-5
size: few
J: TRBJ1-2
D: TRBD1

CDR3: CASRAGWAGELFF
DNA: TGTGCCTCCCGGGCGGGGTGGGCCGGGGAGCTGTTTTTT
V: TRBV6-5
size: NA
J: TRBJ2-2
D: NA

CDR3: CASSASKTGGADTQYF
DNA: TGTGCCAGCAGTGCCTCAAAGACAGGGGGCGCCGATACGCAGTATTTT
V: TRBV25-1
size: NA
J: TRBJ2-3
D: TRBD1

CDR3: CASSSSPQGSNQPQHF
DNA: TGTGCCAGCAGCTCCTCTCCTCAGGGGAGCAATCAGCCCCAGCATTTT
V: TRBV5-6
size: NA
J: TRBJ1-5
D: NA

CDR3: CASSLIGGETQYF
DNA: TGTGCCAGCAGTTTGATCGGGGGGGAGACCCAGTACTTC
V: TRBV12-3/TRBV12-4
size: NA
J: TRBJ2-5
D: TRBD2

CDR3: CAISQRTGSSYNEQFF
DNA: TGTGCCATCAGTCAACGGACGGGAAGCTCCTACAATGAGCAGTTCTTC
V: TRBV10-3
size: NA
J: TRBJ2-1
D: NA

CDR3: CASSLGRGSYEQYF
DNA: TGTGCCAGCAGCTTGGGCCGAGGGAGCTACGAGCAGTACTTC
V: TRBV11-3
size: NA
J: TRBJ2-7
D: NA

CDR3: CASSFNGAGTEAFF
DNA: TGTGCCAGCAGTTTTAATGGGGCCGGGACTGAAGCTTTCTTT
V: TRBV27
size: NA
J: TRBJ1-1
D: NA

CDR3: CAISESVGFVAKNIQYF
DNA: TGTGCCATCAGTGAGTCGGTGGGCTTTGTAGCCAAAAACATTCAGTACTTC
V: TRBV10-3
size: NA
J: TRBJ2-4
D: NA

CDR3: CASSISDRIQYF
DNA: TGTGCCAGTAGTATCTCGGACAGAATTCAGTACTTC
V: TRBV19
size: NA
J: TRBJ2-4
D: NA

CDR3: CASSHVAYEQYF
DNA: TGTGCCAGCAGCCATGTAGCCTACGAGCAGTACTTC
V: TRBV12-3/TRBV12-4
size: NA
J: TRBJ2-7
D: NA

CDR3: CASSSSGTNYNEQFF
DNA: TGTGCCAGCAGTTCTTCCGGGACAAATTACAATGAGCAGTTCTTC
V: TRBV6-5
size: NA
J: TRBJ2-1
D: NA

CDR3: CASSSGLAMGETQYF
DNA: TGTGCCAGCAGTTCGGGACTAGCTATGGGGGAGACCCAGTACTTC
V: TRBV7-8
size: NA
J: TRBJ2-5
D: TRBD2

CDR3: CASSFGHRGEQYF
DNA: TGTGCCAGCAGTTTTGGACATCGAGGCGAGCAGTACTTC
V: TRBV7-3
size: NA
J: TRBJ2-7
D: NA

CDR3: CASSFGTRSWEQYF
DNA: TGTGCCAGCAGTTTCGGGACTAGATCTTGGGAGCAGTACTTC
V: TRBV6-2/TRBV6-3
size: NA
J: TRBJ2-7
D: TRBD2

CDR3: CASSLVAGGAETQYF
DNA: TGTGCCAGCAGCTTAGTAGCGGGAGGAGCTGAGACCCAGTACTTC
V: TRBV7-2
size: NA
J: TRBJ2-5
D: TRBD2

CDR3: CASSLEGRGGYTF
DNA: TGCGCCAGCAGCTTAGAAGGCAGGGGAGGCTACACCTTC
V: TRBV5-1
size: NA
J: TRBJ1-2
D: NA

CDR3: CASSPLGQGETNYGYTF
DNA: TGTGCCAGCTCACCATTGGGACAGGGAGAAACTAACTATGGCTACACCTTC
V: TRBV18
size: NA
J: TRBJ1-2
D: TRBD1

CDR3: CASSKAAAIDGYYNSPLHF
DNA: TGTGCCAGCAGCAAAGCGGCAGCGATAGACGGGTACTATAATTCACCCCTCCACTTT
V: TRBV21-1
size: NA
J: TRBJ1-6
D: NA

CDR3: CASSLTPGTEVFSYTF
DNA: TGTGCCAGCAGTTTGACCCCCGGGACAGAGGTTTTTAGCTACACCTTC
V: TRBV11-2
size: NA
J: TRBJ1-2
D: TRBD1

CDR3: CASSFSGMGEQYF
DNA: TGCGCCAGCAGCTTTAGCGGGATGGGCGAGCAGTACTTC
V: TRBV5-1
size: NA
J: TRBJ2-7
D: TRBD2

CDR3: CASSNRPQGWSTGELFF
DNA: TGTGCCAGCAGTAACCGTCCACAGGGGTGGAGCACCGGGGAGCTGTTTTTT
V: TRBV6-2/TRBV6-3
size: once
J: TRBJ2-2
D: TRBD1

CDR3: CASSPGTSGSAQFF
DNA: TGTGCCAGCAGTCCCGGGACTAGCGGGAGCGCGCAGTTCTTC
V: TRBV2
size: NA
J: TRBJ2-1
D: TRBD2

CDR3: CAKQKGEGSGANVLTF
DNA: TGTGCCAAGCAAAAGGGGGAAGGCTCTGGGGCCAACGTCCTGACTTTC
V: TRBV2
size: few
J: TRBJ2-6
D: NA

CDR3: CASSPKDRGPYGYTF
DNA: TGTGCCAGCAGCCCCAAGGACAGGGGCCCCTATGGCTACACCTTC
V: TRBV7-9
size: NA
J: TRBJ1-2
D: TRBD1

CDR3: CASSPRTSGQETQYF
DNA: TGTGCCAGCTCACCACGAACAAGCGGCCAAGAGACCCAGTACTTC
V: TRBV18
size: once
J: TRBJ2-5
D: NA

CDR3: CASSPGTLSGYEQYF
DNA: TGTGCCAGCTCACCAGGGACTCTGAGCGGTTACGAGCAGTACTTC
V: TRBV18
size: NA
J: TRBJ2-7
D: NA

CDR3: CASSLRVPQEETQYF
DNA: TGTGCCAGCAGTCTCAGGGTTCCGCAAGAAGAGACCCAGTACTTC
V: TRBV4-2
size: NA
J: TRBJ2-5
D: NA

CDR3: CASSQRTFTASFPGELFF
DNA: TGCGCCAGCAGCCAAAGGACTTTCACAGCGTCCTTCCCCGGGGAGCTGTTTTTT
V: TRBV4-3
size: few
J: TRBJ2-2
D: NA